What follows describes a single T cell receptor (beta chain). The sample originates from a study of glioma-infiltrating T cells. Trimming removed 6 bases from V and 3 bases from J, with 6 bases in between. The germline gives CDR1 MNHEY, CDR2 SMNVEV (reference sequence). The CDR3 consists of 11 residues. Amplification of TCR alpha and beta CDR3 regions from RNA used iRepertoire nested multiplex PCR. TCRdb used MiXCR to reprocess the multiplex PCR reads, holding one entry per CDR3 protein. Counted here are 150,000 or so distinct CDR3 sequences, 39% occurring once; the ten biggest clones make up more than 15%.

This clonotype was obtained from a human donor with low-grade glioma or glioblastoma, undergoing nonglioma brain surgery, or in good health (not recorded which). Material for sequencing was glioma tissue, nonneoplastic brain tissue, or PBMCs (not recorded which). The V gene is TRBV27, the J gene TRBJ2-7; possible D gene TRBD1, 5 bases. The CDR3 DNA reads TGTGCCAGCAGGGACATCTACGAGCAGTACTTC. Its translation is CASRDIYEQYF.